This T cell receptor beta chain was profiled in a study of blood T cell repertoires in COVID-19. The overall study: Samples taken during acute and convalescent COVID-19 were collected in the United States, Italy and Spain. Nucleic acid was either cDNA or gDNA, and it came from T cells, B-cell-depleted T cells, or PBMCs.

Original analysis: Cell counts per sample came from amplifying reference gene primers. Assay: immunoSEQ multiplex PCR; the TCRdb copy retains only in-frame clones and omits some. Clone size and V and J calls were adopted from that table, with D and trimming inferred from the DNA. This table holds about 280,000 clones, about nine tenths found once. The V end lost 4 bases, the J end lost 3 bases, and 12 bases lay between the germline ends. The CDR3 has 14 amino acids. CDR1 is LGHDT, CDR2 YNNKEL, per germline (reference sequence). The V gene is TRBV3-1 (or the pseudogene TRBV3-2), the J gene TRBJ1-2; D gene uncertain. The receptor comes from a man in his fifties or sixties with acute or convalescent COVID-19. Material: peripheral blood. The CDR3 sequence: CASSLRQTDYGYTF. The DNA of the CDR3 is TGTGCCAGCAGCCTACGACAAACAGACTATGGCTACACCTTC.